This T cell receptor (beta chain) derives from a study of radiation and T cells in renal cell carcinoma. Only in-frame clones appear in the TCRdb table, and some are missing; sequencing was by immunoSEQ multiplex PCR. There are roughly 86,000 clones in the sample; around four fifths occur only once, and more than 9% lies in the top ten. Time point given: blood 4 weeks post-SBRT, at nephrectomy. The treatment here: 15 Gy SBRT to primary tumor, nephrectomy 4 weeks later. Nephrectomy followed 15 Gy stereotactic body radiation by 4 weeks. V lost 7 bases, J lost 4 bases, and 11 bases stayed unmatched. The germline V gene has CDR1 MDHEN and CDR2 SYDVKM. The CDR3 is made up of 15 amino acids.

The receptor was derived from a man between 45 and 60 years old with renal cell carcinoma. The rearrangement links TRBV28 to TRBJ1-1; 8 bases match TRBD1. The input for sequencing was blood, taken from a patient whose treatment included radiotherapy and nephrectomy. The CDR3 reads CASTGQGLLGTEAFF. The CDR3, as DNA: TGTGCCAGCACCGGACAGGGTCTATTGGGCACTGAAGCTTTCTTT.